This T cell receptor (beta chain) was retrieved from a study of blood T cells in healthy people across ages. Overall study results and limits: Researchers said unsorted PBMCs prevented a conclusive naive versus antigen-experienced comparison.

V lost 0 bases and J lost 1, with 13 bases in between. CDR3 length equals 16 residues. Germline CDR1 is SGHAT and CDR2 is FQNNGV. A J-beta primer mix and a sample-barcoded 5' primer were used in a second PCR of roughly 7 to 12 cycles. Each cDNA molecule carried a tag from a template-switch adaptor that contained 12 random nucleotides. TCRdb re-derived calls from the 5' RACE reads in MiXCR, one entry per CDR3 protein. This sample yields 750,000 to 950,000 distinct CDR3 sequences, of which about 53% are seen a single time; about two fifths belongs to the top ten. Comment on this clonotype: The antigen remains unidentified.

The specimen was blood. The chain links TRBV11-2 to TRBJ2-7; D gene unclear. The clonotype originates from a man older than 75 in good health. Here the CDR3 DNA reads TGTGCCAGCAGCTTAGATATATGGCCAGGATCCTACGAGCAGTACTTC. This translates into CASSLDIWPGSYEQYF.